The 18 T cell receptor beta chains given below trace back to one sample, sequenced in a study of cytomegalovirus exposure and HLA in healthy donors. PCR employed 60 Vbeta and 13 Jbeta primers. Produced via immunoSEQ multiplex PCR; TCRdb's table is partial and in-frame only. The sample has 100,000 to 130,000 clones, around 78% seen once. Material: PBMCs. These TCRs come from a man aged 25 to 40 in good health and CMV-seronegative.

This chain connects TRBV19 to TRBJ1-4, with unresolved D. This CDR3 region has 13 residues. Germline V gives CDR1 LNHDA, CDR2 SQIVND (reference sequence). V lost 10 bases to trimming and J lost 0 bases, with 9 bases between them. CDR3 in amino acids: CAIEDPTNEKLFF. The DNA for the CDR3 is TGTGCCATAGAGGATCCAACTAATGAAAAACTGTTTTTT.

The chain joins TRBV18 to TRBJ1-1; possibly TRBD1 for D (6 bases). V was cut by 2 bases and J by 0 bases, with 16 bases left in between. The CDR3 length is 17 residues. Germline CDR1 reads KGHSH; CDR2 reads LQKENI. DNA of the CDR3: TGTGCCAGCTCACCAAATGGGAGGGGGGGTATGAACACTGAAGCTTTCTTT. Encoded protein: CASSPNGRGGMNTEAFF.

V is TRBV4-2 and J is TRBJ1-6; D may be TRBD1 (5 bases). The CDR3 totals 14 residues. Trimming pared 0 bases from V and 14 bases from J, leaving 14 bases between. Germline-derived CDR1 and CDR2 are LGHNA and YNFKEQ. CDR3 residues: CASSQDWRGATLHF. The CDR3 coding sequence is TGTGCCAGCAGCCAAGATTGGCGCGGGGCGACCCTCCACTTT.

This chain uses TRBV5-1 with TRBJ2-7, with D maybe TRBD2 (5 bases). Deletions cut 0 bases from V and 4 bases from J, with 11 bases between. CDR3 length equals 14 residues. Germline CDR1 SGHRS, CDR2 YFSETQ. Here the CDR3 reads CASSLGGSQYEQYF. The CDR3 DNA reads TGCGCCAGCAGCTTGGGAGGGTCACAGTACGAGCAGTACTTC.

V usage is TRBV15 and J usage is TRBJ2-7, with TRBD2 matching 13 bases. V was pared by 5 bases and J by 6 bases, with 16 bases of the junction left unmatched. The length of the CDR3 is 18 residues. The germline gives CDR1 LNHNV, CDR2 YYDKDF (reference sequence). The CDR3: CATSSRTSGRWGRGEQYF. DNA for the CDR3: TGTGCCACCAGCTCTCGGACTAGCGGGAGATGGGGCCGCGGCGAGCAGTACTTC.

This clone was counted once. CDR3 nucleotide sequence: TGCGCCAGCAGCTTCCGGGACGAGCAGTACTTC. Its protein product is CASSFRDEQYF. The rearrangement links TRBV5-1 to TRBJ2-7; D remains unclear. The CDR3 runs to 11 residues. V lost 2 bases, J lost 5 bases, and 5 bases lay in between. The V gene's germline CDR1 is SGHRS and CDR2 YFSETQ.

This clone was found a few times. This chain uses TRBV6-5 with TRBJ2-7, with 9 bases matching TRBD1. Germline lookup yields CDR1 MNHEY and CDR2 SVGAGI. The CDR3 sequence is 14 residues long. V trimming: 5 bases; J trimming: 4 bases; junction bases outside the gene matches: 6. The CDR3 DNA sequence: TGTGCCAGCAGTAAACAGGGGGCGCGGTACGAGCAGTACTTC. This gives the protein CASSKQGARYEQYF.

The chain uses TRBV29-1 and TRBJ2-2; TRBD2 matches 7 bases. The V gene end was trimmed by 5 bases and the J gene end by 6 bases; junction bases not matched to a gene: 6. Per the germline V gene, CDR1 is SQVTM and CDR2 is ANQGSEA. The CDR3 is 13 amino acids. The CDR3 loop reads CSVPGLVSGELFF. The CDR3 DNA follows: TGCAGCGTTCCCGGACTAGTATCCGGGGAGCTGTTTTTT.

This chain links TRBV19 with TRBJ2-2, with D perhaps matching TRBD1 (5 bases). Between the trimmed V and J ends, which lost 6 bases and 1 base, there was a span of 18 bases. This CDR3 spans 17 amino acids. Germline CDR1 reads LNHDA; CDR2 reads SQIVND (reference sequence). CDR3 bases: TGTGCCAGTAGAGGGGTACTTTGGGGTCTGAACACCGGGGAGCTGTTTTTT. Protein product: CASRGVLWGLNTGELFF.

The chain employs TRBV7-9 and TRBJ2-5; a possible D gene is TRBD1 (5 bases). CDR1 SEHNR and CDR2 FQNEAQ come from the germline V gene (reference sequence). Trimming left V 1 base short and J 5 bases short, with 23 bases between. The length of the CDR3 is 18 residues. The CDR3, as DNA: TGTGCCAGCAGCTTAGTTTCCAGGTCCGAGGCCCCAGGGGAGACCCAGTACTTC. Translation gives CASSLVSRSEAPGETQYF.

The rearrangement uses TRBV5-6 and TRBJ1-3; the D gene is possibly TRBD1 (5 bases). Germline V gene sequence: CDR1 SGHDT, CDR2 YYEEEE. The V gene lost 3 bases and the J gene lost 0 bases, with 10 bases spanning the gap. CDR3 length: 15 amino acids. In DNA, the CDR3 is TGTGCCAGCAGCTACTCCGGGGGCTCTGGAAACACCATATATTTT. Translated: CASSYSGGSGNTIYF.

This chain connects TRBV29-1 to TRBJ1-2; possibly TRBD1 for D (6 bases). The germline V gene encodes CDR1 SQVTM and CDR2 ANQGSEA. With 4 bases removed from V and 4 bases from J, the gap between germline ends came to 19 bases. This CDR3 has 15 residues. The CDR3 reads CSVVTRTGSGYGYTF. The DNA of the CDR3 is TGCAGCGTTGTGACCCGAACAGGGTCTGGCTATGGCTACACCTTC.

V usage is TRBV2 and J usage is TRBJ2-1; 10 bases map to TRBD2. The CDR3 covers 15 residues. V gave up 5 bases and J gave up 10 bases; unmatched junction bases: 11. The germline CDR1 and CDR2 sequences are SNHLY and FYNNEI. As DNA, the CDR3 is TGTGCCAGCAGTCGGGCGGCTAGCGGGAGCCGGGAGCAGTTCTTC. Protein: CASSRAASGSREQFF.

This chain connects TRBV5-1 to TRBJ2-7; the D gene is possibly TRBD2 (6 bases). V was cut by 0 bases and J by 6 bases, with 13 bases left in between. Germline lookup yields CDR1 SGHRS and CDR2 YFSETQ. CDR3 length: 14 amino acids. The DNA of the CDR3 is TGCGCCAGCAGCTTGGACACTCTCGGGGGCGAGCAGTACTTC. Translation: CASSLDTLGGEQYF. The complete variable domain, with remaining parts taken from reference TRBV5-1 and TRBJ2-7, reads KAGVTQTPRYLIKTRGQQVTLSCSPISGHRSVSWYQQTPGQGLQFLFEYFSETQRNKGNFPGRFSGRQFSNSRSEMNVSTLELGDSALYLCASSLDTLGGEQYFGPGTRLTVT.

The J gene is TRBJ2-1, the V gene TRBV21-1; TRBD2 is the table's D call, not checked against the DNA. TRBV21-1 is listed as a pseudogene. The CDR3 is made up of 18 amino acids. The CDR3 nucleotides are TGTGCCAGCAGCACCGGACTAGCGGGACACGCCGAATACAATGAGCAGTTCTTC. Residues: CASSTGLAGHAEYNEQFF.

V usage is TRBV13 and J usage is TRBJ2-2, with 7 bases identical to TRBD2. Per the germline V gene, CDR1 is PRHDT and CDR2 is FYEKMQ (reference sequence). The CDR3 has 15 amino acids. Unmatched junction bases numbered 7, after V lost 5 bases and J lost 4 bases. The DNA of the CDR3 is TGTGCCAGCAGCCTGGGACCGGGGGGCACCGGGGAGCTGTTTTTT. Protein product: CASSLGPGGTGELFF.

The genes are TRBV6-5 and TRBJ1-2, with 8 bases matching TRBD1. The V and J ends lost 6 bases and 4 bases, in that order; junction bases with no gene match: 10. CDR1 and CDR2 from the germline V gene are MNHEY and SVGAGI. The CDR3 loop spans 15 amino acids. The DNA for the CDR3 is TGTGCCAGCAGACCCCAGGGGGCCCTAGGCTATGGCTACACCTTC. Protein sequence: CASRPQGALGYGYTF.

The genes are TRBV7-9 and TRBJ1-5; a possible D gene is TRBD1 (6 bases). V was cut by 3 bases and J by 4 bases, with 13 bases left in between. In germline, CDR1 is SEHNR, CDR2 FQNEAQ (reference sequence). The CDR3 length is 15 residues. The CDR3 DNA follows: TGTGCCAGCAGCTTTGGCGACAGGACTAATCAGCCCCAGCATTTT. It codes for CASSFGDRTNQPQHF. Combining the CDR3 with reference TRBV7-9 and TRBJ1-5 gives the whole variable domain DTGVSQNPRHKITKRGQNVTFRCDPISEHNRLYWYRQTLGQGPEFLTYFQNEAQLEKSRLLSDRFSAERPKGSFSTLEIQRTEQGDSAMYLCASSFGDRTNQPQHFGDGTRLSIL.